These T cell receptor beta chains were read from a single sample in a study of PD-1 blockade in classical Hodgkin lymphoma. Using immunoSEQ multiplex PCR, the repertoire was profiled, and TCRdb retains in-frame clones only, with some absent. The sample holds several thousand clones, about three quarters seen once. Sequencing was performed on peripheral blood mononuclear cells (PBMCs), taken before the second cycle of nivolumab. The receptor source for this set is a human donor with classical Hodgkin lymphoma. Both conserved end residues are trimmed from each CDR3.

>TRBV2
ASTEGGVTEAF
>TRBV7-9
ASSLRWGGTSYNEQF
>TRBV27
ASSRKGLSEAF
>TRBV14
ASSPAAGVTPNTEAF
>TRBV21-1
ASSKKEPRTRVGKETQY
>TRBV6-5
ASSYSPLTNTEAF
>TRBV27
ASSQGTSGQKGAKNIQY
>TRBV7-9
ASSWDYSDEQY
>TRBV19
ASSTGLAGQETQY
>TRBV6-6
ASSYGQGTYNEQF
>TRBV9
ASSPSTGGPQETQY
>TRBV7-9
ASSRGVAGVSETQY
>TRBV7-9
ASDRTGLYTQY
>TRBV5-1
ASSLDGGSIGETQY
>TRBV2
ASVGLPKNIQY
>TRBV5-1
ASNLRDRGYNEQF
>TRBV5-1
ASSHGTSADTQY
>TRBV19
ASSDRGNTGELF
>TRBV6-6
ASSYSLDTYNEQF
>TRBV6-6
ASRPRDRVHEQY
>TRBV27
ASSLGLAGVYNEQF
>TRBV6-6
ASISFTGNTEAF
>TRBV20-1
SAITSSKLY
>TRBV7-9
ASSLGGPWGGEKLF
>TRBV25-1
ASSSIGTASNYGYT
>TRBV6-1
ASNPTGSNQPQH
>TRBV4-1
ASSHPASGSSYNEQF
>TRBV25-1
ASSIRGKGYT
>TRBV9
ASSATSYNEQF
>TRBV29-1
SVSGDYGYT